Reported below is one TCR beta chain. Sequenced by immunoSEQ multiplex PCR; TCRdb stores in-frame clones only, minus some. The table records approximately 150,000 clones, 77% of them present only once. The data originate from a study of cytotoxic CD8 clonotypes in ibrutinib-treated CLL. Trimming removed 6 bases from V and 0 bases from J, with 32 bases in between. The CDR3 spans 21 residues. From germline, CDR1 is MNHEY and CDR2 SMNVEV (reference sequence). The receptor was isolated from a human donor with chronic lymphocytic leukemia. The chain joins TRBV27 to TRBJ1-2, with D perhaps TRBD1 (6 bases). The specimen was PBMCs, collected after 12 months of ibrutinib treatment. The CDR3 loop is CASSWLPGTGGKDSPNYGYTF. CDR3 bases: TGTGCCAGCAGCTGGTTACCCGGGACGGGGGGAAAGGACAGCCCTAACTATGGCTACACCTTC.